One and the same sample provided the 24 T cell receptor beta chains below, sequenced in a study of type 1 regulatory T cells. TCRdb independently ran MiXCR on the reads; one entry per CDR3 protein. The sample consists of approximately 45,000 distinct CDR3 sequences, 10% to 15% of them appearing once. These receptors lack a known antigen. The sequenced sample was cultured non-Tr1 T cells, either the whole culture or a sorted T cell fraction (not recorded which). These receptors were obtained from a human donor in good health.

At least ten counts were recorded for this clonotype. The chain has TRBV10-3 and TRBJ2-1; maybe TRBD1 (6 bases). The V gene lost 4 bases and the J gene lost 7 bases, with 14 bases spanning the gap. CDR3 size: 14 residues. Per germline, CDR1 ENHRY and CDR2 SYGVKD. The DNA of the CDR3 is TGTGCCATCAGTGTGGGGGCTCCTCGGAATGAGCAGTTCTTC. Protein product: CAISVGAPRNEQFF.

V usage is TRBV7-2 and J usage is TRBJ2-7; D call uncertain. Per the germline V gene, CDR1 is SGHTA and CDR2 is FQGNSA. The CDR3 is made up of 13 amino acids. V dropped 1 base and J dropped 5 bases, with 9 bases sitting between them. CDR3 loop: CASSLGTVDEQYF. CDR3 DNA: TGTGCCAGCAGCTTAGGTACCGTAGACGAGCAGTACTTC.

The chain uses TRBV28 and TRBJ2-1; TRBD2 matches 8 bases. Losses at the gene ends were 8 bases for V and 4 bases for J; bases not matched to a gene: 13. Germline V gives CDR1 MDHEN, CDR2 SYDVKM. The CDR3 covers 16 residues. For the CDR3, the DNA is TGTGCCAGCGGCCCCCCCACTAGCGGAAGTTACAATGAGCAGTTCTTC. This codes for CASGPPTSGSYNEQFF.

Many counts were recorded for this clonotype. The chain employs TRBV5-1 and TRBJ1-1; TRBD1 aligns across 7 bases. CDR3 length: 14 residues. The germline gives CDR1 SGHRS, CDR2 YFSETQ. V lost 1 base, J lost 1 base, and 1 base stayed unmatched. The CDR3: CASSLRTGNTEAFF. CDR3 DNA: TGCGCCAGCAGCTTGAGGACAGGGAACACTGAAGCTTTCTTT.

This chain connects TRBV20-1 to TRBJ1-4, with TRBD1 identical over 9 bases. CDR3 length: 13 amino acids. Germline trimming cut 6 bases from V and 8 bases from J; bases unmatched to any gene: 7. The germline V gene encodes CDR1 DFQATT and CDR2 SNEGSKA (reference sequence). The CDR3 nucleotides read TGCAGTGCCATGACAGGGGGGGAGGAAAAACTGTTTTTT. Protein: CSAMTGGEEKLFF.

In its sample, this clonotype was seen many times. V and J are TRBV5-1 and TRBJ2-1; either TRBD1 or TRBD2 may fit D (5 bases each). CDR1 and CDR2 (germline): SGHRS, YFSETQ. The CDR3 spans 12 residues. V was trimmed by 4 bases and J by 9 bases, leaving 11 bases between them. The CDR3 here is CASSEGRVEQFF. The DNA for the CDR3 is TGCGCCAGCAGCGAGGGACGAGTTGAGCAGTTCTTC.

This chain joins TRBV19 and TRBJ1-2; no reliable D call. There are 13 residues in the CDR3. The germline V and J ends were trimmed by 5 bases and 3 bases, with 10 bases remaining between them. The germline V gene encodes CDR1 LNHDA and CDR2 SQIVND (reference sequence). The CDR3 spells CASSVGLDYGYTF. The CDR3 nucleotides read TGTGCCAGTAGTGTAGGGTTGGACTATGGCTACACCTTC.

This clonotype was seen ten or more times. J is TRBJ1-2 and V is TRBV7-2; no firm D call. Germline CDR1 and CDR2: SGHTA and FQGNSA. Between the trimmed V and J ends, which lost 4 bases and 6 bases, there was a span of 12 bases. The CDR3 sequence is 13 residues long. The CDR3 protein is CASSSVSSDGYTF. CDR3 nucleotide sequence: TGTGCCAGCAGCTCAGTCAGCTCAGATGGCTACACCTTC.

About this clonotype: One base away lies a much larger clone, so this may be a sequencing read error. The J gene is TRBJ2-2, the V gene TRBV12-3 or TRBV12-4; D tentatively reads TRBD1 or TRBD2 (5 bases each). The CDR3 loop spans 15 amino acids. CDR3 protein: CACSAGTGNTGELFF. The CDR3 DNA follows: TGTGCCTGCAGTGCCGGGACGGGGAACACCGGGGAGCTGTTTTTT.

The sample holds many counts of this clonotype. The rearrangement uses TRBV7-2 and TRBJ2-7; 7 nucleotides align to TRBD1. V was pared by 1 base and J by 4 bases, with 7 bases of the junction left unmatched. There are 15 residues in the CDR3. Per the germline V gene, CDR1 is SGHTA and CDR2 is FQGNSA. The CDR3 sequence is CASSLVSQGVYEQYF. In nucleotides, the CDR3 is TGTGCCAGCAGCTTAGTCTCTCAGGGGGTGTACGAGCAGTACTTC.

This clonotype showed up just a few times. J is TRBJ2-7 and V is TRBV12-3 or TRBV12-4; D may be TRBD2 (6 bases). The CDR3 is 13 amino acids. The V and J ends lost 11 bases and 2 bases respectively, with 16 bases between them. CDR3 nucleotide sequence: TGTGCCCCTACCGGGACTCAAACCTACGAGCAGTACTTC. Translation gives CAPTGTQTYEQYF.

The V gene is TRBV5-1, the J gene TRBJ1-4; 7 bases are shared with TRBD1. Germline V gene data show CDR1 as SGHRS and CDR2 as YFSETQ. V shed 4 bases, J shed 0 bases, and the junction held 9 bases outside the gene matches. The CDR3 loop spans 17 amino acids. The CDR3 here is CASSPEAGGPTNEKLFF. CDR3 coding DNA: TGCGCCAGCAGCCCGGAGGCAGGGGGACCAACTAATGAAAAACTGTTTTTT. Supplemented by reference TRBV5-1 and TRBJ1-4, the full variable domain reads KAGVTQTPRYLIKTRGQQVTLSCSPISGHRSVSWYQQTPGQGLQFLFEYFSETQRNKGNFPGRFSGRQFSNSRSEMNVSTLELGDSALYLCASSPEAGGPTNEKLFFGSGTQLSVL.

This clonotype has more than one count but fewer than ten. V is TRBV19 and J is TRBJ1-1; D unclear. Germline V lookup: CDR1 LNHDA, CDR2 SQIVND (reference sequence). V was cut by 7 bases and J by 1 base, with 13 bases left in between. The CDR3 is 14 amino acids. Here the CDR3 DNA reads TGTGCCAGTAAAGACACACCACAGAACACTGAAGCTTTCTTT. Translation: CASKDTPQNTEAFF.

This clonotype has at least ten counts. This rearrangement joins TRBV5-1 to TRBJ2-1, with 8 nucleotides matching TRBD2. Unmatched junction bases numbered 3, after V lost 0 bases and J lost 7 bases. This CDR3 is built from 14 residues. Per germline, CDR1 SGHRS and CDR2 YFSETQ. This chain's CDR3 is CASSLDPGGNEQFF. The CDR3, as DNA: TGCGCCAGCAGCTTGGATCCGGGAGGGAATGAGCAGTTCTTC.

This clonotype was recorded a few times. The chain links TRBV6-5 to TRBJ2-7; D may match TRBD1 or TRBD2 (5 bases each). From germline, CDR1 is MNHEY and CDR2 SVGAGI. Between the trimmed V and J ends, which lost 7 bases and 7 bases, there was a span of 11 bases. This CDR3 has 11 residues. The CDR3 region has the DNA TGTGCCAGCAAAAAGGGGAGTGAGCAGTACTTC. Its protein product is CASKKGSEQYF.

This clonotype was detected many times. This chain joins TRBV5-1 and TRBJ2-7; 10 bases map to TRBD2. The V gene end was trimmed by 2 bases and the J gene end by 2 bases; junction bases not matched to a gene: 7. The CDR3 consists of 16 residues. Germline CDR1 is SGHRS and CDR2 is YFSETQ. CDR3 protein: CASSLTGLADTYEQYF. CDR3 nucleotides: TGCGCCAGCAGCTTAACCGGACTAGCGGACACCTACGAGCAGTACTTC.

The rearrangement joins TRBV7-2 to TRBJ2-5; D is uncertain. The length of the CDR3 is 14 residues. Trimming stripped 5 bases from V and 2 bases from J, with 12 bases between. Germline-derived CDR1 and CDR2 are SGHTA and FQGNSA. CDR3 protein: CASSLKARQETQYF. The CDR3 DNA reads TGTGCCAGCAGCCTCAAGGCGAGACAAGAGACCCAGTACTTC.

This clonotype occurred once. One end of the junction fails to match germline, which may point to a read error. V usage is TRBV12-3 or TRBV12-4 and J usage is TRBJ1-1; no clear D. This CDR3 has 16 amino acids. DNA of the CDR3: TGCGCCAGCAGTTTAGATTTCTCGGGCGGGTACACTGAAGCTTTCTTT. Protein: CASSLDFSGGYTEAFF.

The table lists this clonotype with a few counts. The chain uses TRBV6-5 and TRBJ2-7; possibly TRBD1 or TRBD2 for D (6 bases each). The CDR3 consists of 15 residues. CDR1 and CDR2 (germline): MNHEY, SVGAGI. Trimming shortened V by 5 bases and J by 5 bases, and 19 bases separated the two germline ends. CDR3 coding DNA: TGTGCCAGCAGTAAACAGGGACTGCAAAATCACGAGCAGTACTTC. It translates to CASSKQGLQNHEQYF.

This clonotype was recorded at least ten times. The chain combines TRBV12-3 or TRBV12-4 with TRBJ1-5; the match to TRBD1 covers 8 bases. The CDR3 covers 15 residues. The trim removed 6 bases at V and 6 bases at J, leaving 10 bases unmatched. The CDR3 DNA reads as TGTGCCAGCAGCCAGCAAGGACAGGGACTTCAGCCCCAGCATTTT. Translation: CASSQQGQGLQPQHF.

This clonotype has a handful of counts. The CDR3 DNA is TGTGCCAGCAGCCGGGCCGAGGGTTCACCCCTCCACTTT. It codes for CASSRAEGSPLHF. V usage is TRBV7-9 and J usage is TRBJ1-6; D gene ambiguous. The CDR3 has 13 amino acids. Trimming removed 5 bases at V and 9 bases at J, with 11 bases between. Germline CDR1 and CDR2: SEHNR and FQNEAQ (reference sequence).

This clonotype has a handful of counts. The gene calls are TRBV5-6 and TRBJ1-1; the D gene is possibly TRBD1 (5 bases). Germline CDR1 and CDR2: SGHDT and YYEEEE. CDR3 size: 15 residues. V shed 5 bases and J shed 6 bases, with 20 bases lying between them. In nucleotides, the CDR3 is TGTGCCAGCAGTTCGATGCAGGGTAAAGGGGCTGAAGCTTTCTTT. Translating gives CASSSMQGKGAEAFF.

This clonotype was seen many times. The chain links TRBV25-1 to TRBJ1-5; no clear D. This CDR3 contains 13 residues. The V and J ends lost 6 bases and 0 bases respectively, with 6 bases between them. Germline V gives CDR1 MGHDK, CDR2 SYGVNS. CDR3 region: CASRSGSNQPQHF. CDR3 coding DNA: TGTGCCAGCAGATCGGGTAGCAATCAGCCCCAGCATTTT.

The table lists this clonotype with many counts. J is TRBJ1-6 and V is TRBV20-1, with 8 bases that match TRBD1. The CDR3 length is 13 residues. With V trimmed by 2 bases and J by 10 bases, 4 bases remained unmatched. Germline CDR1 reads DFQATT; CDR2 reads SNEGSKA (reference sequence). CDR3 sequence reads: CSARLTGDSPLHF. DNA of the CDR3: TGCAGTGCTAGACTGACAGGGGACTCACCCCTCCACTTT.